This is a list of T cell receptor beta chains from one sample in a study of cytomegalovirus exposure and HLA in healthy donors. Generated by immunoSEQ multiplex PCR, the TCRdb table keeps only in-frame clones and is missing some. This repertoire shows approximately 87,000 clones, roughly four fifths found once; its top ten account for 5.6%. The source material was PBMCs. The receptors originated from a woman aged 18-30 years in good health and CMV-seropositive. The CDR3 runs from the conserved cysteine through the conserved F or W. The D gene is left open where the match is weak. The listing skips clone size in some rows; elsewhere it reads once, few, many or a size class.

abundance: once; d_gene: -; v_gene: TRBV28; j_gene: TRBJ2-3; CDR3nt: TGTGCCAGCAGCCTTAGCGCAGATACGCAGTATTTT; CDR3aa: CASSLSADTQYF
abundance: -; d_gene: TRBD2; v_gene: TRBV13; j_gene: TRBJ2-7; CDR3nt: TGTGCCAGCAGCCCTAAGCGGGAGAGGTACGAGCAGTACTTC; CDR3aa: CASSPKRERYEQYF
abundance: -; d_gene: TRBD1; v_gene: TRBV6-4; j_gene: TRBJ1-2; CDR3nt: TGTGCCAGCAGTGACGTTTTCAGGACAGGGTTGGACTATGGCTACACCTTC; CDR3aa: CASSDVFRTGLDYGYTF
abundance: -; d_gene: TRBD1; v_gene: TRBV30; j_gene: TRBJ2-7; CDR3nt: TGTGCCTGGAGTCCAAGGGACAGTTTCTCCTACGAGCAGTACTTC; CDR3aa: CAWSPRDSFSYEQYF
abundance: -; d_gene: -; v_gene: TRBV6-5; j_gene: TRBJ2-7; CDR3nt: TGTGCCAGCAGATACAACAGGGACTACGAGCAGTACTTC; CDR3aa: CASRYNRDYEQYF
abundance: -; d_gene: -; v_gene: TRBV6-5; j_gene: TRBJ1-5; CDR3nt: TGTGCCAGCGGGGGGGGCTCGTCTGGCAATCAGCCCCAGCATTTT; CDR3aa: CASGGGSSGNQPQHF
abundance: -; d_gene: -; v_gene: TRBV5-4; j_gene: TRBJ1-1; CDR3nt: TGTGCCAGCAGCCCCCCGGGGGGTTGGTACATGAACACTGAAGCTTTCTTT; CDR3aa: CASSPPGGWYMNTEAFF
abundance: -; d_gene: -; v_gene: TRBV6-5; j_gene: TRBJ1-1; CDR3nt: TGTGCCAGCAGTTCGACCTTTAGGGGGACTGAAGCTTTCTTT; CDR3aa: CASSSTFRGTEAFF
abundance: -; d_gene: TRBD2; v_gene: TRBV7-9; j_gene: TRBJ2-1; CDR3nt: TGTGCCAGCAGCTCCCGGGGAGGGTTCTCCTACAATGAGCAGTTCTTC; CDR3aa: CASSSRGGFSYNEQFF
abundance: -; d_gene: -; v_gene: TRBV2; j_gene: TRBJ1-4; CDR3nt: TGTGCCAGCAAGAAGGAGAGGGCCCTTAATGAAAAACTGTTTTTT; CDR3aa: CASKKERALNEKLFF
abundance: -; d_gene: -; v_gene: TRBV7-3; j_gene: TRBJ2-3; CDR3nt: TGTGCCAGCAGCCGTAGGGGGGGCCCGACTAGCACAGATACGCAGTATTTT; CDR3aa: CASSRRGGPTSTDTQYF
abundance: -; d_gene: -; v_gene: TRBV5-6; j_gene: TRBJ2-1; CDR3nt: TGTGCCAGCAGCTTAACGGGGGACAGTGGGTACAATGAGCAGTTCTTC; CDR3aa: CASSLTGDSGYNEQFF
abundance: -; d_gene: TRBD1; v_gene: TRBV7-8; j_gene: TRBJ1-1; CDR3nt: TGTGCCAGCAGCTTGGAACAGGGGCGGACTGAAGCTTTCTTT; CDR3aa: CASSLEQGRTEAFF
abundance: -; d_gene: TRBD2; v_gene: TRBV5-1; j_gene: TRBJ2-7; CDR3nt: TGCGCCAGCAGCATCGCTAGCGGGGCCGAGCAGTACTTC; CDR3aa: CASSIASGAEQYF
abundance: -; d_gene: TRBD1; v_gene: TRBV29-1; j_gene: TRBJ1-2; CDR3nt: TGCAGCGTTGAAGATCCTAACAGGGGGCCTGGGGGCTACACCTTC; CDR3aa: CSVEDPNRGPGGYTF
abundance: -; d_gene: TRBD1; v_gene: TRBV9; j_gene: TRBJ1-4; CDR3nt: TGTGCCAGCAGCGTAGCAGGGACAGGGGTTGAAAAACTGTTTTTT; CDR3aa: CASSVAGTGVEKLFF
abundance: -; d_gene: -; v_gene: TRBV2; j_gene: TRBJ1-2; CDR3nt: TGTGCCAGCAGTGAACTCGGGGGACGAGGCTACACCTTC; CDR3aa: CASSELGGRGYTF
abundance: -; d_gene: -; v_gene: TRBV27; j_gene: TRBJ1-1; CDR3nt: TGTGCCACCCGGGGACTACCGAACACTGAAGCTTTCTTT; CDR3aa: CATRGLPNTEAFF